The clone carrying this T cell receptor beta chain occurred many times. Its antigen is unknown. Employing constant-segment primers, 5'RACE generated TCR alpha and TCR beta cDNA libraries bearing sample barcodes and UMIs. TCRdb reprocessed the 5' RACE reads via MiXCR and lists one record per CDR3 protein. The data contain hundreds of thousands of distinct CDR3 sequences, around 21% of them singletons. This entry is derived from a study of T-cell memory formation after mild COVID-19. The overall study: Each donor largely had its own TCR clusters.

CDR1 and CDR2 (germline): SQVTM, ANQGSEA. CDR3 length: 13 amino acids. V dropped 4 bases and J dropped 7 bases, with 16 bases sitting between them. Study findings and constraints: Cross-reactive memory apparently joined, as some responding clones appeared in pre-infection memory. Clonal second-wave expansions that peaked on day 37 had unconfirmed SARS-CoV-2 specificity.

The sequence derives from an adult woman who had mild COVID-19 (a few samples of this study predate the infection). Cell type and time point are not known. The sample consisted of PBMCs or a T cell subset sorted from them (not recorded which). The chain uses TRBV29-1 and TRBJ1-2, with a weak D call TRBD1 (6 bases). The DNA for the CDR3 is TGCAGCGTTGTAACAGGGAAAGATGCTGGCTACACCTTC. Amino acids: CSVVTGKDAGYTF.